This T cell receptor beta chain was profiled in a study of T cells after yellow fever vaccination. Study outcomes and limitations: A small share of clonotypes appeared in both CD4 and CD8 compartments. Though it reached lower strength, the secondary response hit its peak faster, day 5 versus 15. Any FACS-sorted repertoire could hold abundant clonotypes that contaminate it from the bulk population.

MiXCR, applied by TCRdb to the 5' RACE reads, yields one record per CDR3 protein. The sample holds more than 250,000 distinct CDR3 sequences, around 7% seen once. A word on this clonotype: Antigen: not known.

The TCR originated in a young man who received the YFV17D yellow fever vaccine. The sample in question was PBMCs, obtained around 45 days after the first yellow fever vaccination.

CDR3 loop: CSVERRGLDYGYTF. DNA of the CDR3: TGCAGCGTTGAACGGCGGGGGCTGGATTATGGCTACACCTTC. V is TRBV29-1 and J is TRBJ1-2, with a tentative D call TRBD1 (6 bases). V was cut by 2 bases and J by 5 bases, with 15 bases left in between. The CDR3 totals 14 residues. Germline V gene sequence: CDR1 SQVTM, CDR2 ANQGSEA.